Listed below are T cell receptor beta chains from one sample, sequenced in a study of blood T cells in healthy people across ages. Each CDR3 protein gets one entry after TCRdb re-called the 5' RACE reads with MiXCR. The sample consists of around 800,000 distinct CDR3 sequences, under 55% of them appearing once. The specimen was blood. The source is a man aged 55 to 69 in good health. The CDR3 runs from the conserved cysteine through the conserved F or W. A D gene is named only where the DNA matches it firmly. Size tells how often a clone was seen (once, few, many) or the class of an expanded clone, and some rows leave it out.

v_gene	abundance	j_gene	d_gene	CDR3nt	CDR3aa
TRBV6-5	few	TRBJ1-1	NA	TGTGCCAGCAGTTACTCGTACGAAGTTAAAGCTGAAGCTTTCTTT	CASSYSYEVKAEAFF
TRBV12-3/TRBV12-4	few	TRBJ2-3	TRBD2	TGTGCCAGCAGGACTAGCGGGGGGTATGGAGATACGCAGTATTTT	CASRTSGGYGDTQYF
TRBV6-2/TRBV6-3	many	TRBJ2-7	TRBD1	TGTGCCAGCAGGGGGACAGTAACCTACGAGCAGTACTTC	CASRGTVTYEQYF
TRBV20-1	NA	TRBJ2-3	TRBD1	TGCAGTGTCATACAGGGGGTTTCAGATACGCAGTATTTT	CSVIQGVSDTQYF
TRBV24-1	few	TRBJ1-2	NA	TGTGCCACCAGTGAGGGACTCGGCTATGGCTACACCTTC	CATSEGLGYGYTF
TRBV12-3/TRBV12-4	NA	TRBJ1-5	NA	TGTGCCAGCAGTCCATGGACATCCACCAGCAATCAGCCCCAGCATTTT	CASSPWTSTSNQPQHF
TRBV20-1	NA	TRBJ1-5	NA	TGCAGTGCGGGGGCGGGAGCAGTTAGCAATCAGCCCCAGCATTTT	CSAGAGAVSNQPQHF
TRBV19	NA	TRBJ1-5	NA	TGTGCCAGTAGTATAGATATGTCGAGCCTCCAGCATTTT	CASSIDMSSLQHF
TRBV20-1	few	TRBJ2-3	NA	TGCAGTGCGGACACCTGGGGGGCAGATACGCAGTATTTT	CSADTWGADTQYF
TRBV27	few	TRBJ2-7	TRBD2	TGTGCCAGCAGTAAGGGACTAGCGGGGGCCCAAGCCTACGAGCAGTACTTC	CASSKGLAGAQAYEQYF
TRBV7-9	many	TRBJ2-5	TRBD2	TGTGCCAGCAGCCTCGGGGGGGTCGGAGTGGAGACCCAGTACTTC	CASSLGGVGVETQYF
TRBV20-1	few	TRBJ1-1	NA	TGCAGTGCTAGAGAAGGACAGACTGAAGCTTTCTTT	CSAREGQTEAFF
TRBV15	few	TRBJ2-1	TRBD1	TGTGCCACCAGCAGAGGGACAGGATCTAACAATGAGCAGTTCTTC	CATSRGTGSNNEQFF